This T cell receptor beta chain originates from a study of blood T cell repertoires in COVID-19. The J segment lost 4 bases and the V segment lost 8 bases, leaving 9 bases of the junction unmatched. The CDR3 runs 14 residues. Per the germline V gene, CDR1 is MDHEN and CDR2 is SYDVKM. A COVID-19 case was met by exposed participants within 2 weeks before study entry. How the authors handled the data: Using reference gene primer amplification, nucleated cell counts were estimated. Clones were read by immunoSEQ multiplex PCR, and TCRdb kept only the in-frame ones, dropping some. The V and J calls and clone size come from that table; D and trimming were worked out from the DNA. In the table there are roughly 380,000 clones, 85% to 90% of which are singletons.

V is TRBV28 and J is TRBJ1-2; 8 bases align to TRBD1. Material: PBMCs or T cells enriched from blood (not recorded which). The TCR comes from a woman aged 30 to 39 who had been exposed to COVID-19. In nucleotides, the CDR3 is TGTGCCAGCTTAACGACAGGGGAGGTCTATGGCTACACCTTC. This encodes CASLTTGEVYGYTF.